These T cell receptor beta chains were read from a single sample in a study of T and B cells in COVID-19 patients. Each CDR3 protein is one row after TCRdb ran MiXCR on the multiplex PCR reads. Of about 3,100 distinct CDR3 sequences listed, approximately 22% are singletons. The specimen sequenced was blood. The receptors shown here come from a human donor with active COVID-19. CDR3s include the opening cysteine and the closing phenylalanine or tryptophan. Fields, in order: clone size, V gene, D gene, J gene, CDR3 protein, CDR3 DNA. A D gene is named only where the DNA matches it firmly. Rows may omit the clone size; those that give it use once, few, many or a size class.

>NA|TRBV6-2/TRBV6-3|NA|TRBJ2-3
CASSYSSGGGADTQYF
TGTGCCAGCAGTTACTCATCCGGGGGTGGTGCAGATACGCAGTATTTT
>medium-sized|TRBV14|NA|TRBJ1-1
CASSHARDKAFF
TGTGCCAGCAGCCATGCTCGGGACAAAGCTTTCTTT
>few|TRBV28|NA|TRBJ2-7
CASREGWNYEQYF
TGTGCCAGCAGGGAGGGGTGGAACTACGAGCAGTACTTC
>large|TRBV11-1|NA|TRBJ2-2
CASSLRTTDTGELFF
TGTGCCAGCAGCCTCAGGACTACCGACACCGGGGAGCTGTTTTTT
>NA|TRBV10-3|NA|TRBJ1-5
CAISESKAGGGQPQHF
TGTGCCATCAGTGAGTCGAAGGCCGGAGGAGGGCAGCCCCAGCATTTT
>once|TRBV5-1|NA|TRBJ1-2
CASSLSWQGRYTF
TGCGCCAGCAGCTTGTCCTGGCAGGGCCGCTACACCTTC
>medium-sized|TRBV29-1|NA|TRBJ1-1
CSVQGAEAFF
TGCAGCGTTCAAGGGGCTGAAGCTTTCTTT
>medium-sized|TRBV15|NA|TRBJ2-3
CATSRDFGQYTDTQYF
TGTGCCACCAGCAGAGATTTCGGACAGTACACAGATACGCAGTATTTT
>NA|TRBV20-1|NA|TRBJ1-2
CSAPTGDEVYGYTF
TGCAGTGCCCCCACTGGGGACGAGGTCTATGGCTACACCTTC
>NA|TRBV5-1|NA|TRBJ2-1
CASSFEKVWDEQFF
TGCGCCAGCAGCTTCGAAAAGGTCTGGGATGAGCAGTTCTTC
>NA|TRBV20-1|NA|TRBJ1-5
CSARFGPLGSNGPQHF
TGCAGTGCTAGATTTGGACCCCTGGGATCCAACGGGCCCCAGCATTTT
>once|TRBV20-1|NA|TRBJ2-1
CSAREFNGAGNEQFF
TGCAGTGCTAGAGAATTCAACGGGGCGGGTAATGAGCAGTTCTTC
>NA|TRBV29-1|TRBD2|TRBJ2-1
CSVLTSGDEQFF
TGCAGCGTTCTGACTAGCGGCGATGAGCAGTTCTTC
>NA|TRBV11-2|NA|TRBJ1-2
CASSWGTGAYGYTF
TGTGCCAGCAGCTGGGGTACTGGTGCCTATGGCTACACCTTC
>NA|TRBV20-1|TRBD2|TRBJ2-3
CSAWDGSGADTQYF
TGCAGTGCTTGGGACGGGAGCGGGGCAGATACGCAGTATTTT
>NA|TRBV6-2/TRBV6-3|TRBD2|TRBJ2-3
CASSGPGLAGTDTQYF
TGTGCCAGCAGTGGCCCGGGACTAGCGGGCACAGATACGCAGTATTTT
>medium-sized|TRBV27|TRBD1|TRBJ2-3
CASSLRGDRGSDTQYF
TGTGCCAGCAGTTTACGAGGGGACAGGGGGTCAGATACGCAGTATTTT
>medium-sized|TRBV6-2/TRBV6-3|NA|TRBJ1-1
CASITGHTEAFF
TGTGCCAGTATAACAGGGCACACTGAAGCTTTCTTT